The rows below give T cell receptor beta chains drawn from one sample of a study of shared clonotypes between healthy human individuals. The protocol was immunoSEQ multiplex PCR, while the TCRdb copy is restricted to in-frame clones and leaves out a portion. Seen here are hundreds of thousands of clones, around 73% observed once, and the top ten hold roughly 2%. Sample: memory CD4+ T cells sorted from blood. Receptors were obtained from a woman between 25 and 40 years old in good health. Each CDR3 is given with its conserved first and last residue. Fields, in order: V gene, CDR3 length, clone size, CDR3 protein. Part of the rows lack a size; the others show once, few, many or a class for expanded clones.

v_gene: TRBV19; len: 14; abundance: NA; CDR3aa: CASSTRGPNEKLFF
v_gene: TRBV6-1; len: 15; abundance: NA; CDR3aa: CASSTRLVGNYEQYF
v_gene: TRBV5-1; len: 16; abundance: NA; CDR3aa: CASSGTSGRSPGEQYF
v_gene: TRBV28; len: 15; abundance: NA; CDR3aa: CASRIRTSGYNEQFF
v_gene: TRBV6-1; len: 16; abundance: NA; CDR3aa: CASSEFPRAPTYGQYF
v_gene: TRBV7-9; len: 13; abundance: NA; CDR3aa: CASSREDSPIQYF
v_gene: TRBV7-2; len: 17; abundance: few; CDR3aa: CASSSIALAGPNNEQFF
v_gene: TRBV27; len: 14; abundance: once; CDR3aa: CANIAGKTVETQYF
v_gene: TRBV19; len: 15; abundance: NA; CDR3aa: CASSQQGGLQETQYF
v_gene: TRBV11-3; len: 15; abundance: NA; CDR3aa: CASSPGTGGQETQYF
v_gene: TRBV30; len: 16; abundance: NA; CDR3aa: CAWIQRGGGLTDTQYF
v_gene: TRBV5-1; len: 13; abundance: many; CDR3aa: CASRTGSTDTQYF
v_gene: TRBV27; len: 14; abundance: once; CDR3aa: CASSLRGSNQPQHF
v_gene: TRBV5-4; len: 15; abundance: NA; CDR3aa: CASSPQLAEQETQYF
v_gene: TRBV6-6; len: 15; abundance: NA; CDR3aa: CASSYRQAGDNEQFF
v_gene: TRBV5-1; len: 16; abundance: NA; CDR3aa: CASSLPETGGENGYTF
v_gene: TRBV7-8; len: 17; abundance: many; CDR3aa: CASSVQTASGVQWDQYF
v_gene: TRBV30; len: 12; abundance: NA; CDR3aa: CALETAYNEQFF
v_gene: TRBV19; len: 13; abundance: NA; CDR3aa: CASTRGGAYEQYF
v_gene: TRBV5-4; len: 16; abundance: few; CDR3aa: CASSLGLAGGLETQYF
v_gene: TRBV6-5; len: 16; abundance: NA; CDR3aa: CASSFGTSGSRGEQFF
v_gene: TRBV5-1; len: 16; abundance: NA; CDR3aa: CASSLEQGDFLGTQYF
v_gene: TRBV7-2; len: 13; abundance: few; CDR3aa: CASSRQADTEAFF
v_gene: TRBV28; len: 14; abundance: NA; CDR3aa: CASSSQGAADIQYF
v_gene: TRBV5-6; len: 16; abundance: once; CDR3aa: CASSLDRERSGNTIYF
v_gene: TRBV5-1; len: 13; abundance: once; CDR3aa: CASSFGLPDTQYF
v_gene: TRBV5-1; len: 24; abundance: NA; CDR3aa: CASSLGRTPPAGGRAKSSYNEQFF
v_gene: TRBV7-9; len: 15; abundance: NA; CDR3aa: CASSLVRTGYEKLFF
v_gene: TRBV5-1; len: 16; abundance: NA; CDR3aa: CASSFAAGVNTGELFF
v_gene: TRBV28; len: 16; abundance: NA; CDR3aa: CASTPPGGGYYNEQFF